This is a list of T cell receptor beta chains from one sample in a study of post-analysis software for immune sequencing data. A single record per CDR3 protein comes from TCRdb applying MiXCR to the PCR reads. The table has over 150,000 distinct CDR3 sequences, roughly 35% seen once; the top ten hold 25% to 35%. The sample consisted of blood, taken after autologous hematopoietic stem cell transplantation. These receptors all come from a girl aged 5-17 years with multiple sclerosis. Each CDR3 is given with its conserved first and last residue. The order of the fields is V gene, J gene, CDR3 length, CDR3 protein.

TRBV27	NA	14	CASSLGGSKNIQYF
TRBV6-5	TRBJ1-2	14	CASSSGRGAYGYTF
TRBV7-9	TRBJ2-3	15	CASSRQRILTDTQYF
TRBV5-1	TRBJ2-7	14	CASSLDQGGYEQYF
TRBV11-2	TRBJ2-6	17	CASSKAGTVSGANVLTF
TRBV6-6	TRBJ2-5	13	CASSYRDGETQYF
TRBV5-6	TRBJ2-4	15	CASSLTALAKNIQYF
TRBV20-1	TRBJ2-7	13	CSARETGSYEQYF
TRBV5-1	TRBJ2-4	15	CASSLEGLAKNIQYF
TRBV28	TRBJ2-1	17	CASRFGTGRAAYNEQFF
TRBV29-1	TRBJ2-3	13	CSVDSGSTDTQYF
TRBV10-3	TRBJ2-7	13	CATAGYAAYEQYF
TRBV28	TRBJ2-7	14	CASSIGLLGYEQYF
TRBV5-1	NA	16	CASSLGGQGARETQYF
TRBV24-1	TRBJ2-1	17	CATSDPRGTGSDNEQFF
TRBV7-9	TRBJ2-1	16	CASSSFDSGNYNEQFF
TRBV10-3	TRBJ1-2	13	CAISESQNYGYTF
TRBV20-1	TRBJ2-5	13	CSARGWPQETQYF
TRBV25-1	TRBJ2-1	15	CASSAAGSGYNEQFF
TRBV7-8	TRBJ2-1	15	CASSLGLAGTNEQFF
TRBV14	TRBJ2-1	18	CASSPRRVTGSIYIEQFF
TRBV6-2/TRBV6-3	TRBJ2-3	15	CASSYVGGNADTQYF
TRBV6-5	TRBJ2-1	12	CASRGGTGEQFF
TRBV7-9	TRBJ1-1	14	CASSRGGVFAEAFF
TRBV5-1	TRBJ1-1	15	CASSLLTAGGTEAFF
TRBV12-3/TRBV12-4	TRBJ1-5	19	CASSKTTGRLLYSNQPQHF
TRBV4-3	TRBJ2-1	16	CASSQDVGVSYNEQFF
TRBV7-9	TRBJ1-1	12	CASSSALLGAFF
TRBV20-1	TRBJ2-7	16	CSARDVITGLAYEQYF